This T cell receptor (beta chain) was recovered during a study of blood T cell repertoires in COVID-19. About the research overall: Material from acute and convalescent COVID-19 was sourced from the United States, Italy and Spain. T cells, B-cell-depleted T cells, or PBMCs provided the cDNA or gDNA that served as material.

The authors' processing: Estimation of nucleated cell counts relied on the amplification of reference gene primers. Here immunoSEQ multiplex PCR was the method, and the copy in TCRdb shows in-frame clones only, minus some. V and J calls and clone size are those listed in that table; D and trimming were worked out from the DNA. The table has about 210,000 clones, about 83% seen once. Germline CDR1 and CDR2: MNHEY and SMNVEV (reference sequence). This CDR3 is built from 12 residues. Trimming took off 3 bases at V and 4 bases at J, with 4 bases between the two ends. Sample: peripheral blood. The source is a woman in her thirties or forties with active or convalescent COVID-19. The chain couples TRBV27 to TRBJ1-5, with D unclear. This CDR3 is CASSFNNQPQHF. CDR3 sequence (DNA): TGTGCCAGCAGTTTCAATAATCAGCCCCAGCATTTT.